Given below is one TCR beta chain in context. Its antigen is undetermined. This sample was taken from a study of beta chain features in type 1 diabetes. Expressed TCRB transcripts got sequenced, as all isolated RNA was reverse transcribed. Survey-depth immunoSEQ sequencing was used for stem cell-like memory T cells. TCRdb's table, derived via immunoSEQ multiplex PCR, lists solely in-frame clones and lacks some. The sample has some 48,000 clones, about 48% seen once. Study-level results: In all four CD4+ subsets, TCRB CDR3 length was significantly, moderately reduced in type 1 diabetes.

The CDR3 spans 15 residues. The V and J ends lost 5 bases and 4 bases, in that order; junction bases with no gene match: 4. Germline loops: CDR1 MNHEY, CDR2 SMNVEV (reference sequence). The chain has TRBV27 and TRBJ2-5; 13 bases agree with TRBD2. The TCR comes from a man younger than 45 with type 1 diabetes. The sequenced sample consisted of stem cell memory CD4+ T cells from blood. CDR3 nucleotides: TGTGCCAGCAGTGTACTAGCGGGAGGGCGAGAGACCCAGTACTTC. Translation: CASSVLAGGRETQYF.